Shown below are 21 T cell receptor beta chains from a single sample sequenced in a study of beta chain features in type 1 diabetes. Study conclusions and caveats: Within each of all four CD4+ subsets, Type 1 diabetes patients had TCRB CDR3s that were moderately but significantly shorter.

Of the isolated RNA, all was reverse transcribed, and so the sequenced material was expressed TCRB transcripts. Clones were sequenced by immunoSEQ multiplex PCR, and TCRdb holds only the in-frame ones, with some missing. The repertoire holds under 300,000 clones, around 14% seen once, with approximately 0.021% in the top ten. These receptors are not linked to any known antigen. Sequencing was performed on naive CD4+ T cells from blood. Receptor source: a man aged 25 to 45 with type 1 diabetes.

This clone was observed a few times. The genes are TRBV5-4 and TRBJ2-1, with 8 bases fitting TRBD2. The CDR3 extends over 15 amino acids. J gave up 2 bases and V 4 bases, and 5 bases lay outside the gene matches. Germline lookup yields CDR1 SGHNT and CDR2 YYREEE (reference sequence). CDR3 loop: CASSISGTTYNEQFF. The CDR3 nucleotides read TGTGCCAGCAGCATTAGCGGGACGACCTACAATGAGCAGTTCTTC. Complete variable domain (other parts from reference TRBV5-4 and TRBJ2-1): ETGVTQSPTHLIKTRGQQVTLRCSSQSGHNTVSWYQQALGQGPQFIFQYYREEENGRGNFPPRFSGLQFPNYSSELNVNALELDDSALYLCASSISGTTYNEQFFGPGTRLTVL.

The V gene is TRBV18, the J gene TRBJ2-7; 9 bases fit TRBD2. The CDR3 runs to 16 residues. With V trimmed by 5 bases and J by 4 bases, 12 bases remained unmatched. CDR1 is KGHSH and CDR2 is LQKENI in the germline V gene. CDR3 DNA: TGTGCCAGCTCATCCCTAGCGGGGAGGCCTTTATACGAGCAGTACTTC. This codes for CASSSLAGRPLYEQYF.

This clone has only a few counts. The gene calls are TRBV2 and TRBJ1-2; 9 bases agree with TRBD1. CDR3 size: 13 residues. Germline V gene sequence: CDR1 SNHLY, CDR2 FYNNEI. V was clipped by 7 bases and J by 7 bases; unmatched bases: 7. For the CDR3, the DNA is TGTGCCAGCAATGAGGACAGGGGCCGTGGCTACACCTTC. This sequence encodes CASNEDRGRGYTF.

This clone was seen a single time. The chain joins TRBV4-1 to TRBJ2-1, with D possibly matching TRBD1 (5 bases). Germline CDR1 reads MGHRA; CDR2 reads YSYEKL. The V and J ends lost 1 base and 0 bases respectively, with 13 bases between them. The CDR3 covers 17 residues. CDR3: CASSQVGRVHSYNEQFF. CDR3 in DNA: TGCGCCAGCAGCCAAGTTGGCAGGGTCCACTCCTACAATGAGCAGTTCTTC.

This clone was counted only a few times. The chain employs TRBV5-1 and TRBJ1-1; a weak D match, TRBD1 (6 bases). The germline V gene has CDR1 SGHRS and CDR2 YFSETQ. V lost 3 bases and J lost 2, with 23 bases in between. This CDR3 spans 18 amino acids. The CDR3 spells CASSYQSGVQGFNTEAFF. CDR3 DNA sequence: TGCGCCAGCAGCTATCAGTCAGGCGTTCAGGGGTTCAACACTGAAGCTTTCTTT. Variable domain in full (rest from reference TRBV5-1 and TRBJ1-1): KAGVTQTPRYLIKTRGQQVTLSCSPISGHRSVSWYQQTPGQGLQFLFEYFSETQRNKGNFPGRFSGRQFSNSRSEMNVSTLELGDSALYLCASSYQSGVQGFNTEAFFGQGTRLTVV.

The chain joins TRBV7-2 to TRBJ2-3, with a weak D call TRBD2 (5 bases). CDR3 size: 14 residues. V was trimmed by 1 base and J by 8 bases, leaving 13 bases between them. Germline CDR1 and CDR2: SGHTA and FQGNSA. The CDR3 here is CASSLGARGRTQYF. CDR3 DNA sequence: TGTGCCAGCAGCTTAGGGGCTAGAGGGCGTACGCAGTATTTT. Complete variable domain (other parts from reference TRBV7-2 and TRBJ2-3): GAGVSQSPSNKVTEKGKDVELRCDPISGHTALYWYRQSLGQGLEFLIYFQGNSAPDKSGLPSDRFSAERTGGSVSTLTIQRTQQEDSAVYLCASSLGARGRTQYFGPGTRLTVL.

This clone was seen more than once but under ten times. The genes are TRBV5-4 and TRBJ2-5; D is unclear. This CDR3 comprises 18 residues. V was pared by 4 bases and J by 0 bases, with 22 bases between. Per the germline V gene, CDR1 is SGHNT and CDR2 is YYREEE (reference sequence). In nucleotides, the CDR3 is TGTGCCAGCAGCCTGGCCCCCAGCAGGTCGCTCTACCAAGAGACCCAGTACTTC. It encodes CASSLAPSRSLYQETQYF.

This clone was detected a few times. This chain joins TRBV5-1 and TRBJ2-5, with D tentatively TRBD2 (6 bases). The ends were cut back, 4 bases at V and 4 bases at J, with 17 bases in the middle. Germline values: CDR1 SGHRS, CDR2 YFSETQ. This CDR3 has 15 amino acids. The CDR3 DNA follows: TGCGCCAGCAGCACCTCCGCGCGGCGGGGAGAGACCCAGTACTTC. Its translation is CASSTSARRGETQYF.

This CDR3 reads CASRKPGGGRSDTQYF. CDR3 nucleotides: TGTGCCAGCAGAAAACCGGGGGGAGGGAGGTCAGATACGCAGTATTTT. The chain combines TRBV11-2 with TRBJ2-3; TRBD2 matches 7 bases. The CDR3 covers 16 residues. J gave up 4 bases and V 6 bases, and 13 bases lay outside the gene matches. Germline-derived CDR1 and CDR2 are SGHAT and FQNNGV.

The rearrangement joins TRBV6-4 to TRBJ2-1, with 10 bases that match TRBD2. J gave up 9 bases and V 5 bases, and 7 bases lay outside the gene matches. The CDR3 contains 14 residues. Germline values: CDR1 MRHNA, CDR2 SNTAGT. Here the CDR3 DNA reads TGTGCCAGCAGTTCTAGCGGGGGCCTGGGTGAGCAGTTCTTC. It codes for CASSSSGGLGEQFF.

DNA for the CDR3: TGTGCCAGCAGTTTTTCAGGGGCTGGCTACAATGAGCAGTTCTTC. This gives the protein CASSFSGAGYNEQFF. V and J are TRBV28 and TRBJ2-1; perhaps TRBD1 as D (6 bases). Germline lookup yields CDR1 MDHEN and CDR2 SYDVKM. The CDR3 runs 15 residues. The V and J ends lost 3 bases and 3 bases respectively, with 12 bases between them.

About this clone itself: One end of the junction varies from germline; a read error may be responsible. This chain joins TRBV6-1 and TRBJ1-5; D unclear. Germline V gene lookup returns CDR1 MNHNS and CDR2 SASEGT. The CDR3 is 16 amino acids. The CDR3 DNA is TGTGCCATCAGTGAGTCCCGGGTTCAAGTCAATCAGCCCCAGCATTTT. As protein: CAISESRVQVNQPQHF.

The table lists this clone with a few counts. The CDR3 protein is CASSNRLDGYTF. The CDR3 coding sequence is TGTGCCAGTAGTAATCGGTTGGATGGCTACACCTTC. The rearrangement links TRBV19 to TRBJ1-2, with no clear D. V was cut by 4 bases and J by 6 bases, with 9 bases left in between. Germline V lookup: CDR1 LNHDA, CDR2 SQIVND (reference sequence). The CDR3 has 12 residues. The variable domain in full, completed from reference TRBV19 and TRBJ1-2, reads DGGITQSPKYLFRKEGQNVTLSCEQNLNHDAMYWYRQDPGQGLRLIYYSQIVNDFQKGDIAEGYSVSREKKESFPLTVTSAQKNPTAFYLCASSNRLDGYTFGSGTRLTVV.

The chain carries TRBV19 and TRBJ2-1; 15 bases are shared with TRBD2. The ends lost 5 bases at V and 8 bases at J; junction bases unmatched: 4. The CDR3 is made up of 15 amino acids. Per germline, CDR1 LNHDA and CDR2 SQIVND (reference sequence). CDR3 in amino acids: CASSYGTSGRYEQFF. As DNA, the CDR3 is TGTGCCAGTAGTTACGGGACTAGCGGGAGGTATGAGCAGTTCTTC.

This clone was counted only a few times. The chain is built from TRBV30 and TRBJ2-6, with a weak D call TRBD2 (5 bases). V lost 3 bases and J lost 2, with 11 bases in between. The CDR3 runs 15 residues. The germline V gene has CDR1 GTSNPN and CDR2 SVGIG (reference sequence). The CDR3, as DNA: TGTGCCTGGAGCTCGGGGAACGCTGGGGCCAACGTCCTGACTTTC. This sequence encodes CAWSSGNAGANVLTF.

This chain links TRBV6-5 with TRBJ2-7; D gene uncertain. Trimming took off 5 bases at V and 1 base at J, with 9 bases between the two ends. Germline-derived CDR1 and CDR2 are MNHEY and SVGAGI. The CDR3 runs 13 residues. The CDR3 region has the DNA TGTGCCAGCAGTCCCCCGACATCCTACGAGCAGTACTTC. This encodes CASSPPTSYEQYF.

The V and J genes are TRBV25-1 and TRBJ1-2; D perhaps matches TRBD1 (5 bases). CDR1 is MGHDK and CDR2 is SYGVNS in the germline V gene. The V end lost 4 bases, the J end lost 4 bases, and 19 bases lay between the germline ends. The CDR3 sequence is 16 residues long. The chain's CDR3 is CASSGGTGRTGYGYTF. In DNA, the CDR3 is TGTGCCAGCAGTGGGGGTACAGGCCGAACGGGCTATGGCTACACCTTC.

This clone showed up just a few times. This chain connects TRBV18 to TRBJ1-2, with D hard to call. Trimming took 8 bases from V and 3 from J, leaving 13 bases between them. CDR1 KGHSH and CDR2 LQKENI come from the germline V gene. The CDR3 has 13 amino acids. The CDR3 loop reads CASTAGWDYGYTF. CDR3 nucleotide sequence: TGTGCCAGCACCGCGGGGTGGGACTATGGCTACACCTTC.

The chain uses TRBV6-1 and TRBJ2-7; 9 bases match TRBD1. V gave up 5 bases and J gave up 0 bases; unmatched junction bases: 5. In germline, CDR1 is MNHNS, CDR2 SASEGT. This CDR3 is built from 15 residues. CDR3 sequence (DNA): TGTGCCAGCAGTAACAGGGGGCTCGGCTCCTACGAGCAGTACTTC. Its translation: CASSNRGLGSYEQYF.

This clone was seen only a few times. This chain links TRBV27 with TRBJ2-3, with D possibly TRBD2 on 6 matching bases. Germline values: CDR1 MNHEY, CDR2 SMNVEV (reference sequence). The germline V and J ends were trimmed by 5 bases and 3 bases, with 12 bases remaining between them. The CDR3 consists of 14 residues. The CDR3 region has the DNA TGTGCCAGCAGTGAACCTCGGGGGACAGATACGCAGTATTTT. Its protein product is CASSEPRGTDTQYF.

The gene calls are TRBV15 and TRBJ1-4, with 9 bases identical to TRBD1. The CDR3 has 15 residues. J was trimmed by 4 bases and V by 4 bases; bases with no gene match: 4. In germline, CDR1 is LNHNV, CDR2 YYDKDF (reference sequence). The CDR3 reads CATSTRQGVNEKLFF. CDR3 nucleotide sequence: TGTGCCACCAGCACAAGACAGGGGGTTAATGAAAAACTGTTTTTT. Full variable domain (remainder filled in from reference TRBV15 and TRBJ1-4): DAMVIQNPRYQVTQFGKPVTLSCSQTLNHNVMYWYQQKSSQAPKLLFHYYDKDFNNEADTPDNFQSRRPNTSFCFLDIRSPGLGDTAMYLCATSTRQGVNEKLFFGSGTQLSVL.